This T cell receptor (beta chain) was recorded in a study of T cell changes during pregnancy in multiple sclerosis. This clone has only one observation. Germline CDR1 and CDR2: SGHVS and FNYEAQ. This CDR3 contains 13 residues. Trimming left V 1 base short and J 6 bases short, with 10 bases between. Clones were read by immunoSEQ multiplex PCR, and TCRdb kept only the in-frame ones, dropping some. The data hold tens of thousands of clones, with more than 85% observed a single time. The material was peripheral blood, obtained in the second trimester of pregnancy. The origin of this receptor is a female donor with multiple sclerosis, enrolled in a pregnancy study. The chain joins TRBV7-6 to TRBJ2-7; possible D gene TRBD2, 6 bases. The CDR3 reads CASSLGQEGEQYF. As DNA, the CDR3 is TGTGCCAGCAGCTTAGGGCAGGAGGGCGAGCAGTACTTC.